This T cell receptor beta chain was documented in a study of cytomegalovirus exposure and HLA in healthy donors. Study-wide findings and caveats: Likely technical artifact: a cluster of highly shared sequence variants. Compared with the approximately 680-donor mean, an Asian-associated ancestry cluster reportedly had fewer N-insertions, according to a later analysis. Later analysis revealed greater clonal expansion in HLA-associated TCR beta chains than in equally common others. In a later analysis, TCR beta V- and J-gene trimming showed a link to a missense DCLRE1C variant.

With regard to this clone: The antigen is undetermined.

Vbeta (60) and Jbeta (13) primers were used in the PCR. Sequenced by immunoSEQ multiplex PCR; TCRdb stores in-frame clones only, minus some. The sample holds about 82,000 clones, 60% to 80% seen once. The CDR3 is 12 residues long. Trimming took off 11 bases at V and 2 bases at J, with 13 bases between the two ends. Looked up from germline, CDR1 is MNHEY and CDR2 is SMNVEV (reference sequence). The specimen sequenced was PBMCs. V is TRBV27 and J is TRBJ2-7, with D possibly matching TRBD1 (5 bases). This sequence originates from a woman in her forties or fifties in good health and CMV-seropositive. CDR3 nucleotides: TGTGCCCCCCACGCAGGGCCCTACGAGCAGTACTTC. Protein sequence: CAPHAGPYEQYF.